The clone carrying this T cell receptor (beta chain) was detected once. Its antigen is still unknown. The CDR3 loop spans 15 amino acids. Looked up from germline, CDR1 is MNHEY and CDR2 is SMNVEV (reference sequence). The junction had 4 bases not matched to a gene; V was cut back by 2 bases and J by 2 bases. Antigen-specific CD4+ T cell clonotypes were called by their expansion after viral peptide-pool culture in ViraFEST. At the end of over 8 days of culture, CD4+ T cells were isolated. As their vaccination, participants received two doses of either BNT162b2 or mRNA-1273. This sample was included in a study of vaccination effects on CD4 cells after COVID-19. The table came from immunoSEQ multiplex PCR; TCRdb's copy has only in-frame clones and leaves some out. The repertoire includes under 35,000 clones, 65% to 80% of them detected once, and about 10% sits in the top ten.

The sequencing here drew on CD4+ T cells from PBMCs cultured with HCoV-NL63 spike peptides, taken after COVID-19 vaccination. This chain connects TRBV27 to TRBJ2-3; 7 nucleotides line up with TRBD2. This clonotype was obtained from a human donor who received a COVID-19 vaccine. CDR3 nucleotide sequence: TGTGCCAGCAGTTTAAGGCGGGGGTCCACAGATACGCAGTATTTT. Amino acid sequence: CASSLRRGSTDTQYF.